This TCR beta chain is drawn from a study of blood T cell repertoires in COVID-19. Background on the study: Researchers got acute and convalescent COVID-19 samples from the United States, Italy and Spain.

The germline V and J ends were trimmed by 4 bases and 8 bases, with 12 bases remaining between them. Germline V lookup: CDR1 SGHTA, CDR2 FQGTGA. This CDR3 is built from 14 residues. Repertoires were generated with immunoSEQ multiplex PCR, while TCRdb's copy carries only in-frame clones and drops some. Here the sample spans 140,000 to 150,000 clones, about nine tenths being singletons. The participants were between roughly 18 and 89 years old and came from some 23 US areas. Categorization into cohorts depended on clinical history that participants reported. Sequencing was carried out using PBMCs or T cells enriched from blood (not recorded which). The chain is built from TRBV7-3 and TRBJ1-6, with D tentatively TRBD1 (6 bases). This TCR derives from a man aged 45-65 years who had recovered from COVID-19. CDR3 in amino acids: CASSWDIGDSPLHF. Written as DNA, the CDR3 is TGTGCCAGCAGCTGGGACATCGGGGATTCACCCCTCCACTTT.